Sequencing of this T cell receptor (beta chain) was carried out in a study of response to subunit inactivated influenza vaccine. General observations from the study: The authors put forward the suggestion that each seasonal influenza vaccination may bring in only a limited number of new T cells.

Germline V CDR1 and CDR2: SGHDT, YYEEEE. V shed 4 bases and J 6 bases; nucleotides not matched to a gene: 20. The CDR3 is 19 residues long. Each CDR3 protein is one row after TCRdb ran MiXCR on the RT-PCR reads. The repertoire has around 520,000 distinct CDR3 sequences, about 25% of them found once; the top ten carry about 1.9%. This clonotype was seen a handful of times. What it recognizes is unknown. The gene calls are TRBV5-6 and TRBJ2-3; 10 bases fit TRBD1. This receptor was taken from a man in his forties or fifties who received an inactivated influenza vaccine. The sample in question was CD4+ T cells sorted from PBMCs, obtained around 5 days after vaccination. The CDR3 region is CASSNRDRGFTNSRDTQYF. CDR3 DNA sequence: TGTGCCAGCAGCAACCGGGACAGGGGCTTTACCAATTCCAGGGATACGCAGTATTTT.